This T cell receptor (beta chain) appears in the sequencing data of a study of CD8 T cells in Susac syndrome. RNA, at about 0.45 to 1 ug, was reverse transcribed with random hexamers. One entry per CDR3 protein results from TCRdb running MiXCR on the immunoSEQ multiplex PCR reads. The sample holds approximately 150,000 distinct CDR3 sequences, roughly 95% seen once. The CDR3 is 15 amino acids. The J segment lost 3 bases and the V segment lost 3 bases, leaving 5 bases of the junction unmatched. The study sequenced TCR beta in blood CD8+ and CD4+ T cells. The study used healthy donors as controls matched for age and sex. The CD8+ and CD4+ T cells were isolated magnetically using a negative isolation approach, whereas the TEMRA cells were enriched by FACS.

The chain couples TRBV23-1 to TRBJ2-1; TRBD2 matches at 7 bases. TRBV23-1 qualifies as an ORF whose function is uncertain. The receptor's source is a human donor in good health. The specimen was CD4+ T cells from PBMCs. CDR3 region: CASSQTSRYYNEQFF. DNA of the CDR3: TGCGCCAGCAGTCAGACTAGCAGATACTACAATGAGCAGTTCTTC.